One sample yielded the 6 T cell receptor beta chains listed below, sequenced in a study of blood T cell repertoires in COVID-19. Using immunoSEQ multiplex PCR, the repertoire was profiled, and TCRdb retains in-frame clones only, with some absent. The data hold some 95,000 clones, with 70% to 90% observed a single time. The specimen sequenced was peripheral blood. Receptors originate from a man aged 65-85 years with acute or convalescent COVID-19.

The chain links TRBV19 to TRBJ2-3, with D perhaps matching TRBD2 (7 bases). This CDR3 region has 15 residues. V was cut by 0 bases and J by 13 bases, with 20 bases left in between. The V gene's germline CDR1 is LNHDA and CDR2 SQIVND (reference sequence). In DNA form, the CDR3 reads TGTGCCAGTAGTATAGACGCGGGGGCCCGACTCCTCAAGTATTTT. It translates to CASSIDAGARLLKYF.

A single count supports this clone. The J gene is TRBJ2-7, the V gene TRBV3-1 (or the pseudogene TRBV3-2); TRBD1 matches 8 bases. CDR1 is LGHDT, CDR2 YNNKEL, per germline (reference sequence). V trimming: 1 base; J trimming: 5 bases; junction bases outside the gene matches: 4. This CDR3 contains 14 residues. The CDR3 region has the DNA TGTGCCAGCAGCCAAGGGACAGGGTGGCACGAGCAGTACTTC. Translation: CASSQGTGWHEQYF.

This chain joins TRBV5-1 and TRBJ1-5; TRBD1 matches 9 bases. The CDR3 extends over 18 amino acids. With 0 bases clipped from V and 0 bases from J, the junction kept 7 bases outside the gene matches. CDR1 is SGHRS and CDR2 is YFSETQ in the germline V gene. The CDR3 DNA is TGCGCCAGCAGCTTGGGTCCACAGGGGGCCTATAGCAATCAGCCCCAGCATTTT. The encoded protein is CASSLGPQGAYSNQPQHF.

V is TRBV28 and J is TRBJ2-6; 9 bases map to TRBD1. Per germline, CDR1 MDHEN and CDR2 SYDVKM. The ends lost 4 bases at V and 4 bases at J; junction bases unmatched: 2. CDR3 length: 15 amino acids. The CDR3 protein is CASSYRGPGANVLTF. The CDR3 DNA follows: TGTGCCAGCAGTTACAGGGGGCCCGGGGCCAACGTCCTGACTTTC. Variable domain in full (rest from reference TRBV28 and TRBJ2-6): DVKVTQSSRYLVKRTGEKVFLECVQDMDHENMFWYRQDPGLGLRLIYFSYDVKMKEKGDIPEGYSVSREKKERFSLILESASTNQTSMYLCASSYRGPGANVLTFGAGSRLTVL.

The chain has TRBV28 and TRBJ1-1; the D is unclear. V was pared by 7 bases and J by 1 base, with 19 bases between. The CDR3 has 16 residues. CDR1 is MDHEN and CDR2 is SYDVKM in the germline V gene. This CDR3 is CASTAEYEEKNTEAFF. In DNA form, the CDR3 reads TGTGCCAGCACCGCAGAGTACGAGGAAAAGAACACTGAAGCTTTCTTT.

The CDR3, as DNA: TGTGCCAGCAGCCCCTGGACTAGCGGGGTCTACGAGCAGTACGTC. The encoded protein is CASSPWTSGVYEQYV. V usage is TRBV9 and J usage is TRBJ2-7; 12 bases line up with TRBD2. CDR1 and CDR2 (germline): SGDLS, YYNGEE. J was trimmed by 3 bases and V by 4 bases; bases with no gene match: 5. CDR3 length: 15 amino acids.